A single T cell receptor (beta chain) is shown here with its context. The data originate from a study of blood T cell repertoires in COVID-19. Whole-study context: COVID-19 samples collected from the United States, Italy and Spain covered acute and convalescent phases.

Data came from immunoSEQ multiplex PCR; TCRdb stores just in-frame clones and leaves some out. Counted here are 250,000 to 300,000 clones, 88% occurring once; the ten biggest clones make up about 9.4%. Germline V lookup: CDR1 MDHEN, CDR2 SYDVKM. CDR3 length equals 16 residues. V gave up 2 bases and J gave up 7 bases; unmatched junction bases: 6. This rearrangement joins TRBV28 to TRBJ1-5; 12 bases are shared with TRBD1. The sequence derives from a woman aged 70-85 years with COVID-19, enrolled during active disease. The sequencing input was peripheral blood. CDR3 sequence reads: CASSLEGTGGGQPQHF. The CDR3, as DNA: TGTGCCAGCAGTTTAGAGGGGACAGGGGGCGGACAGCCCCAGCATTTT.